The sequence of this TCR beta chain was determined in a study of technical replicates of blood from a few donors. Only in-frame clones appear in the TCRdb table, and some are missing; sequencing was by immunoSEQ multiplex PCR. The sample yields about 76,000 clones, roughly 85% seen once. CDR1 and CDR2 from the germline V gene are MDHEN and SYDVKM. Losses at the gene ends were 7 bases for V and 3 bases for J; bases not matched to a gene: 1. This CDR3 contains 15 residues. The chain is built from TRBV28 and TRBJ2-2; 14 nucleotides line up with TRBD2. The sample taken for sequencing was PBMCs. The TCR was taken from a human donor in good health. Some clones in this sample may be carry-over from other donors' samples. CDR3 bases: TGTGCCAGCATGACTAGCGGGAGGGACACCGGGGAGCTGTTTTTT. This sequence encodes CASMTSGRDTGELFF.